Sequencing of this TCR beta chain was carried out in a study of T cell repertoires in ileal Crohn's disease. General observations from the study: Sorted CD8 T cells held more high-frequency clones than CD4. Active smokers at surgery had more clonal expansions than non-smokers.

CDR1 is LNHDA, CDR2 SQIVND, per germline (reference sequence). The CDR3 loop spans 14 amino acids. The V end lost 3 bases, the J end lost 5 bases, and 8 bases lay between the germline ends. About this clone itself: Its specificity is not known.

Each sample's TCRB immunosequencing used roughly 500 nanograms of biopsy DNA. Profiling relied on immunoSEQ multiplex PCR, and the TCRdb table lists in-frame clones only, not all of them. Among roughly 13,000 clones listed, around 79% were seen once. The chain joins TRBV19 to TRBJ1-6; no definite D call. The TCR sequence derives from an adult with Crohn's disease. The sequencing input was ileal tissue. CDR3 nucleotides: TGTGCCAGTAGTATGCTGGCAGATAATTCACCCCTCCACTTT. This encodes CASSMLADNSPLHF.